The entry below gives a single TCR beta chain sequence along with its context. Its antigen is currently unknown. This specimen comes from a study of cytomegalovirus exposure and HLA in healthy donors. Study-wide background: In terms of ancestry, the Caucasian-associated cluster contained roughly 80% of the approximately 400 genotyped donors. Study-wide results and caveats: The Asian-associated ancestry cluster reportedly had fewer N-insertions than the approximately 610-donor mean in a later analysis. Some V segments could not be told apart, so they were left out, TRBV6-2 and TRBV6-3 among them.

V lost 3 bases to trimming and J lost 3 bases, with 14 bases between them. Germline V gene lookup returns CDR1 SGHAT and CDR2 FQNNGV. CDR3 length: 15 amino acids. PCR involved 60 Vbeta and 13 Jbeta primers. Method: immunoSEQ multiplex PCR; TCRdb's copy keeps in-frame clones and lacks some. In the table there are roughly 240,000 clones, 78% of which are singletons. Sequencing was done on a sample of PBMCs. The chain uses TRBV11-2 and TRBJ1-2, with D unresolved. This clonotype was sampled from a boy younger than 18 in good health and CMV-seronegative. Here the CDR3 reads CASSFEVLRDYGYTF. In DNA, the CDR3 is TGTGCCAGCAGCTTCGAGGTTTTACGAGACTATGGCTACACCTTC.